This is a list of T cell receptor beta chains from one sample in a study of OX40 agonist ivuxolimab in advanced cancers. Repertoires were generated with immunoSEQ multiplex PCR, while TCRdb's copy carries only in-frame clones and drops some. Counted here are fewer than 90,000 clones, 89% occurring once; the ten biggest clones make up 0.15% to 0.2%. Sequencing was performed on CD4+ or CD8+ T cells sorted from blood, taken in a trial of the OX40 agonist ivuxolimab. The receptors here all came from an adult with an advanced solid tumor such as melanoma, head and neck, liver or kidney cancer. The CDR3 runs from the conserved cysteine through the conserved F or W. D genes are given only for firm matches. Part of the rows lack a size; the others show once, few, many or a class for expanded clones.

.	.	TRBJ1-4	TRBV6-6	CASSFTTGGAEKLFF	TGTGCCAGCAGTTTTACGACGGGGGGCGCTGAAAAACTGTTTTTT
TRBD1	.	TRBJ2-5	TRBV6-1	CASSGLRQGVETQYF	TGTGCCAGCAGTGGCTTGAGACAGGGGGTCGAGACCCAGTACTTC
.	.	TRBJ1-1	TRBV6-5	CASSSITSQNTEAFF	TGTGCCAGCAGCTCTATTACCTCACAGAACACTGAAGCTTTCTTT
.	.	TRBJ2-2	TRBV6-6	CASTRETGELFF	TGTGCCAGCACGAGAGAGACCGGGGAGCTGTTTTTT
.	.	TRBJ1-3	TRBV11-2	CASSLDPFSGNTIYF	TGTGCCAGCAGCTTAGATCCTTTCTCTGGAAACACCATATATTTT
TRBD1	.	TRBJ1-2	TRBV6-5	CASSSGQGDGYTF	TGTGCCAGCAGTTCCGGACAGGGGGATGGCTACACCTTC
TRBD2	.	TRBJ2-5	TRBV15	CATSLVLAGAETQYF	TGTGCCACCAGCTTAGTTCTAGCGGGAGCAGAGACCCAGTACTTC
.	.	TRBJ2-5	TRBV5-4	CASSLIAGETQYF	TGTGCCAGCAGCTTGATTGCGGGAGAGACCCAGTACTTC
TRBD1	.	TRBJ1-2	TRBV18	CASSRKDREGNGYTF	TGTGCCAGCTCCCGTAAGGACAGGGAGGGGAATGGCTACACCTTC
.	.	TRBJ2-1	TRBV29-1	CSGGGDPHYNEQFF	TGCAGCGGAGGCGGGGACCCGCACTACAATGAGCAGTTCTTC
TRBD2	.	TRBJ2-1	TRBV5-1	CASKGTSHNEQFF	TGCGCCAGCAAGGGGACTAGTCACAATGAGCAGTTCTTC
.	.	TRBJ1-1	TRBV7-2	CASSRGELMVNTEAFF	TGTGCCAGCAGCCGGGGGGAACTTATGGTGAACACTGAAGCTTTCTTT
.	.	TRBJ2-5	TRBV28	CASSFSMRKETQYF	TGTGCCAGCAGTTTCAGCATGCGAAAAGAGACCCAGTACTTC
.	.	TRBJ1-1	TRBV5-8	CASSFVGAEAFF	TGTGCCAGCAGCTTCGTCGGGGCTGAAGCTTTCTTT
TRBD1	.	TRBJ1-4	TRBV7-6	CASSLERGTGGNEKLFF	TGTGCCAGCAGCTTAGAACGTGGGACAGGGGGCAATGAAAAACTGTTTTTT
.	.	TRBJ2-2	TRBV2	CASRGDGTGELFF	TGTGCCAGCAGGGGGGACGGGACCGGGGAGCTGTTTTTT
TRBD2	.	TRBJ2-1	TRBV20-1	CSASGLAGRFF	TGCAGTGCATCGGGACTAGCGGGGCGGTTCTTC
TRBD1	.	TRBJ1-5	TRBV6-5	CASRLGTGHQPQHF	TGTGCCAGCAGACTTGGGACAGGCCATCAGCCCCAGCATTTT
TRBD1	.	TRBJ2-1	TRBV5-1	CASHPGPGQGGNEQFF	TGCGCCTCCCACCCCGGCCCCGGACAGGGCGGAAATGAGCAGTTCTTC
TRBD1	.	TRBJ1-5	TRBV7-8	CASSSSAGTGYGQPQHF	TGTGCCAGCAGCTCGTCGGCCGGGACAGGGTACGGCCAGCCCCAGCATTTT
.	.	TRBJ1-3	TRBV5-4	CASSIMGGSGNTIYF	TGTGCCAGCAGCATTATGGGGGGCTCTGGAAACACCATATATTTT
.	.	TRBJ1-4	TRBV4-2	CASSPGGAGEKLFF	TGTGCCAGCAGCCCGGGGGGGGCGGGTGAAAAACTGTTTTTT
.	.	TRBJ1-4	TRBV5-1	CASSPEVGAANEKLFF	TGCGCCAGCAGCCCGGAAGTCGGGGCGGCTAATGAAAAACTGTTTTTT
TRBD1	once	TRBJ2-7	TRBV7-9	CASSPTGGYIYEQYF	TGTGCCAGCAGCCCGACAGGGGGCTATATCTACGAGCAGTACTTC
TRBD1	.	TRBJ1-2	TRBV9	CASSAPRGQGGYGYTF	TGTGCCAGCAGCGCCCCTCGTGGACAGGGAGGCTATGGCTACACCTTC
.	.	TRBJ2-7	TRBV18	CASSPSWPGYEQYF	TGTGCCAGCTCACCCTCATGGCCGGGGTACGAGCAGTACTTC
.	once	TRBJ2-3	TRBV18	CASAGSTDTQYF	TGTGCCAGCGCCGGTAGCACAGATACGCAGTATTTT
.	.	TRBJ2-5	TRBV28	CASSLSGGQETQYF	TGTGCCAGCAGTTTATCAGGGGGGCAAGAGACCCAGTACTTC
TRBD2	.	TRBJ2-5	TRBV7-3	CASSLSSGLQETQYF	TGTGCCAGCAGCTTAAGTAGCGGGTTACAAGAGACCCAGTACTTC
TRBD1	.	TRBJ2-5	TRBV30	CAWTGQGAGLETQYF	TGTGCCTGGACGGGACAGGGGGCTGGTTTGGAGACCCAGTACTTC
.	.	TRBJ1-1	TRBV21-1	CDMPGGPQRVVAEAFF	TGTGATATGCCCGGGGGGCCTCAAAGAGTCGTCGCTGAAGCTTTCTTT
TRBD2	.	TRBJ2-7	TRBV7-7	CASSPNAGGGGLYEQYF	TGTGCTAGCAGCCCTAACGCGGGAGGGGGCGGTTTATACGAGCAGTACTTC
.	.	TRBJ1-1	TRBV4-1	CASSQGNGRGRMNTEAFF	TGCGCCAGCAGCCAAGGCAACGGCAGGGGCCGAATGAACACTGAAGCTTTCTTT
.	.	TRBJ1-1	TRBV7-9	CASSLAGEEAFF	TGTGCCAGCAGCTTAGCGGGAGAGGAAGCTTTCTTT
.	.	TRBJ1-1	TRBV7-6	CASSPSGTEAFF	TGTGCCAGCAGCCCTAGTGGCACTGAAGCTTTCTTT
.	.	TRBJ1-1	TRBV2	CASSSDSFTEAFF	TGTGCCAGCAGCTCGGACAGCTTTACTGAAGCTTTCTTT
.	.	TRBJ2-2	TRBV6-5	CASNRRGEGTGELFF	TGTGCCAGCAATCGCAGGGGCGAGGGGACCGGGGAGCTGTTTTTT
TRBD2	few	TRBJ2-3	TRBV7-3	CASSLASGTTSTDTQYF	TGTGCCAGCAGCTTGGCTAGCGGGACTACTAGCACAGATACGCAGTATTTT
.	.	TRBJ2-3	TRBV2	CASKSGSTDTQYF	TGTGCCAGCAAGAGCGGGAGCACAGATACGCAGTATTTT
TRBD1	few	TRBJ2-7	TRBV5-8	CASSFDRGYEQYF	TGTGCCAGCAGCTTTGACAGGGGTTACGAGCAGTACTTC
TRBD1	.	TRBJ1-4	TRBV5-1	CASSLEAGGNEKLFF	TGCGCCAGCAGCTTGGAGGCAGGGGGTAATGAAAAACTGTTTTTT
.	.	TRBJ1-5	TRBV18	CASSPLVRTADEIYSNQPQHF	TGTGCCAGCTCACCACTTGTTCGGACGGCCGACGAAATCTATAGCAATCAGCCCCAGCATTTT
TRBD2	.	TRBJ2-2	TRBV5-4	CASSFAAPTSGALTTGELFF	TGTGCCAGCAGCTTCGCAGCCCCTACTAGCGGGGCCCTAACCACCGGGGAGCTGTTTTTT
.	.	TRBJ1-1	TRBV5-1	CASSPPRGETENTEAFF	TGCGCCAGCAGCCCCCCCAGAGGGGAGACTGAGAACACTGAAGCTTTCTTT
.	.	TRBJ1-1	TRBV7-9	CASSLSVVEQGVNPFF	TGTGCCAGCAGCTTAAGCGTGGTAGAACAGGGAGTAAATCCTTTCTTT
TRBD2	.	TRBJ2-5	TRBV18	CASSPWVIAGEETQYF	TGTGCCAGCTCCCCCTGGGTGATAGCGGGTGAGGAGACCCAGTACTTC
.	.	TRBJ2-3	TRBV4-2	CASSQARGAGGTDTQYF	TGTGCCAGCAGCCAAGCCCGGGGGGCGGGGGGCACAGATACGCAGTATTTT
.	.	TRBJ2-1	TRBV28	CASSESAGPSYNEQFF	TGTGCCAGCAGTGAATCAGCGGGCCCCTCCTACAATGAGCAGTTCTTC
.	.	TRBJ2-6	TRBV6-5	CASSSGTGANVLTF	TGTGCCAGCAGTTCGGGGACTGGGGCCAACGTCCTGACTTTC
TRBD2	.	TRBJ2-1	TRBV2	CASRASGRARGYNEQFF	TGTGCCAGCAGGGCGAGCGGGAGGGCCAGGGGCTACAATGAGCAGTTCTTC
.	.	TRBJ2-1	TRBV6-6	CASSKDVYNEQFF	TGTGCCAGCAGTAAGGACGTTTACAATGAGCAGTTCTTC
TRBD1	.	TRBJ1-5	TRBV19	CASSTGTGNSNQPQHF	TGTGCCAGTAGTACTGGGACAGGAAATAGCAATCAGCCCCAGCATTTT
TRBD2	.	TRBJ2-3	TRBV27	CASSFLLAGGSGPDTQYF	TGTGCCAGCAGTTTCTTGCTAGCGGGGGGGTCCGGACCGGATACGCAGTATTTT
TRBD1	.	TRBJ2-2	TRBV5-6	CASGPNRGLNTGELFF	TGTGCCAGCGGACCCAACAGGGGGCTGAACACCGGGGAGCTGTTTTTT